Listed here is a single TCR beta chain. Its antigen remains unidentified. This sample was included in a study of vaccination and CD4 T cells after COVID-19. Study background: Four females and six males made up the convalescents, two of whom were Hispanic. Participants were administered two doses of either the BNT162b2 or the mRNA-1273 vaccine. Study-wide points: A relatively small number of convalescent patients were studied, and no early post-infection timepoints were included.

Cultured CD4+ T-cell DNA underwent Oncomine TCR Beta short-read sequencing. TCRdb re-analysed the PCR reads in MiXCR, keeping a single row per CDR3 protein. The sample lists 15,000 to 20,000 distinct CDR3 sequences, over 65% occurring once. Treatment defined: approximately nine-day PBMC culture with coronavirus spike peptide pools or control peptides (ViraFEST assay). TCR sequencing followed the expansion of antigen-specific T cells with peptide pools in ViraFEST. The TCR comes from a human donor who had recovered from COVID-19. The sample taken for sequencing was CD4+ T cells from blood, cultured in vitro.

CDR3 sequence: CASSRSWDRRISNQPQHF. The DNA of the CDR3 is TGTGCCAGCAGCCGATCCTGGGACAGAAGAATTAGCAATCAGCCCCAGCATTTT. J is TRBJ1-5 and V is TRBV6-1, with 7 bases identical to TRBD1. Germline V gives CDR1 MNHNS, CDR2 SASEGT. The CDR3 length is 18 residues. The V and J ends lost 6 bases and 0 bases, in that order; junction bases with no gene match: 14.